This paragraph reports one T cell receptor beta chain. This specimen includes other DNA sequences encoding the same CDR3. This CDR3 is built from 13 residues. V was pared by 3 bases and J by 0 bases, with 5 bases between. Per the germline V gene, CDR1 is SGHDN and CDR2 is FVKESK. The entry originates in a study of OX40 agonist ivuxolimab in advanced cancers. TCRdb keeps only in-frame clones here, not all; method: immunoSEQ multiplex PCR. The sample lists roughly 86,000 clones, roughly 92% occurring once. Sequenced here: CD4+ or CD8+ T cells sorted from blood, sampled in a trial of the OX40 agonist ivuxolimab. V is TRBV14 and J is TRBJ1-1, with D uncertain. The source is an adult with an advanced solid tumor such as melanoma, head and neck, liver or kidney cancer. CDR3 residues: CASSQAVNTEAFF. In DNA, the CDR3 is TGTGCCAGCAGCCAGGCCGTGAACACTGAAGCTTTCTTT.